This T cell receptor beta chain appears in the sequencing data of a study of blood T cell repertoires in COVID-19. The CDR3 sequence is 13 residues long. Per the germline V gene, CDR1 is SGHTA and CDR2 is FQGNSA. V lost 8 bases and J lost 4; bases outside the gene matches: 3. Original handling: Quantification of nucleated cells was approximated via reference gene primer amplification. The table came from immunoSEQ multiplex PCR; TCRdb's copy has only in-frame clones and leaves some out. The V and J calls and clone size come from that table; D and trimming were worked out from the DNA. The sample includes roughly 430,000 clones, approximately 91% of them seen just once. Assignment of participants to cohorts was predicated upon participant-reported clinical history.

The sequencing sample was made of PBMCs or T cells enriched from blood (not recorded which). This receptor was identified in a woman aged 40 to 50 with acute COVID-19. The chain links TRBV7-2 to TRBJ1-4; 8 bases align to TRBD1. Written as DNA, the CDR3 is TGTGCCAGCGCGACAGGGGTTAATGAAAAACTGTTTTTT. Protein: CASATGVNEKLFF.